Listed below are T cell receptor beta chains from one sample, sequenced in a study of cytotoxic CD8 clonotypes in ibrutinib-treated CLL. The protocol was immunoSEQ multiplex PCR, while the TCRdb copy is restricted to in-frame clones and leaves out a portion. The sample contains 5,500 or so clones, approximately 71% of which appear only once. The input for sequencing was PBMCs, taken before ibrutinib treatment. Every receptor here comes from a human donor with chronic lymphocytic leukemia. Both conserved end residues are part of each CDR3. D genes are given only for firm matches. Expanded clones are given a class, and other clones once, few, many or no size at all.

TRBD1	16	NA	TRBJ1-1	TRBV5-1	CASSLSMGQGATEAFF	TGCGCCAGCAGCTTGTCGATGGGTCAGGGGGCGACTGAAGCTTTCTTT
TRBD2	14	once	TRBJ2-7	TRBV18	CASSPGLEGVQQYF	TGTGCCAGCTCACCGGGACTAGAAGGAGTTCAGCAGTACTTC
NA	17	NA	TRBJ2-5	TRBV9	CASSPSDSLPYQETQYF	TGTGCCAGCAGCCCATCGGACTCCCTACCGTACCAAGAGACCCAGTACTTC
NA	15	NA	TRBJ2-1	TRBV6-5	CASSPSALGRDEQFF	TGTGCCAGCAGTCCTAGCGCGCTGGGCCGAGATGAGCAGTTCTTC
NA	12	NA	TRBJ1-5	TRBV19	CASRFSNQPQHF	TGTGCCAGCCGTTTTAGCAATCAGCCCCAGCATTTT
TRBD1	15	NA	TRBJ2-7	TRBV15	CATTEDRGPQYEQYF	TGTGCCACCACCGAGGACAGGGGGCCGCAATACGAGCAGTACTTC
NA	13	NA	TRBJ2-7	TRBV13	CASSSTGSYEQYF	TGTGCCAGCAGCTCCACAGGGTCGTACGAGCAGTACTTC
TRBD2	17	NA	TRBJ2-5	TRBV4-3	CASSQGRFSGGKETQYF	TGCGCCAGCAGCCAAGGGCGATTCAGCGGGGGAAAGGAGACCCAGTACTTC
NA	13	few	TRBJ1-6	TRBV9	CASSVEDNSPLHF	TGTGCCAGCAGCGTAGAAGATAATTCACCCCTCCACTTT
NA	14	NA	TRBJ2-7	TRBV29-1	CSVQTDERVYEQYF	TGCAGCGTGCAAACCGACGAGAGGGTCTACGAGCAGTACTTC
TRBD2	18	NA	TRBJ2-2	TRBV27	CASSSNALLAGAAGELFF	TGTGCCAGCAGCTCCAATGCCTTACTAGCGGGGGCAGCCGGGGAGCTGTTTTTT
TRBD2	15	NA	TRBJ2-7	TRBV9	CASSALAGSSYEQYF	TGTGCCAGCAGCGCCCTAGCGGGGAGTTCCTACGAGCAGTACTTC
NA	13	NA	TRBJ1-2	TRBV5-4	CASTYTGGGGYTF	TGTGCCAGCACCTATACGGGGGGCGGCGGCTACACCTTC
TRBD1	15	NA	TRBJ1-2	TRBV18	CASSPGSGGFYGYTF	TGTGCCAGCTCACCAGGTTCAGGGGGCTTCTATGGCTACACCTTC
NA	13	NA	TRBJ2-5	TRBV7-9	CASSLRFQETQYF	TGTGCCAGCAGTCTCAGATTTCAAGAGACCCAGTACTTC
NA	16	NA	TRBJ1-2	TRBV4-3	CASSQQSHRNQYGYTF	TGCGCCAGCAGCCAACAATCTCACAGAAACCAATATGGCTACACCTTC
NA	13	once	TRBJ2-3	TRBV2	CASISDPGDTQYF	TGTGCCAGCATAAGCGACCCAGGCGATACGCAGTATTTT
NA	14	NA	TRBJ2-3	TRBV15	CATSVDTSTDTQYF	TGTGCCACCAGCGTGGACACGAGCACAGATACGCAGTATTTT
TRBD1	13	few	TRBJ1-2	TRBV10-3	CAIGQGQGSGYTF	TGTGCCATCGGGCAGGGACAGGGGTCAGGCTACACCTTC
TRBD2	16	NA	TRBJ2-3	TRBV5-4	CASSPEWGRGADTQYF	TGTGCCAGCAGCCCCGAATGGGGGCGGGGGGCAGATACGCAGTATTTT
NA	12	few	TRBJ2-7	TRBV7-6	CASSSGPGEQYF	TGTGCCAGCAGCTCAGGGCCAGGGGAGCAGTACTTC
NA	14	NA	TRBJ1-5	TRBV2	CASQRGVGNQPQHF	TGTGCCAGCCAACGGGGGGTTGGCAATCAGCCCCAGCATTTT
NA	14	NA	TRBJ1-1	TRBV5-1	CASSLAGQATEAFF	TGCGCCAGCAGCTTGGCCGGTCAGGCCACTGAAGCTTTCTTT
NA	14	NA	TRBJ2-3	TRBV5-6	CASGAEGGTDTQYF	TGTGCCAGCGGGGCGGAGGGGGGCACAGATACGCAGTATTTT
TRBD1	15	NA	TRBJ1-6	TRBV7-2	CASVIGTGLSSPLHF	TGTGCCAGCGTGATCGGGACAGGTTTATCTTCACCCCTCCACTTT
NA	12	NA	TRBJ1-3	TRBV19	CASSQVGNTIYF	TGTGCCAGTAGTCAAGTTGGAAACACCATATATTTT
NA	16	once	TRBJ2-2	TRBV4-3	CASSQDLAGVAGELFF	TGCGCCAGCAGCCAAGATCTCGCAGGGGTGGCCGGGGAGCTGTTTTTT
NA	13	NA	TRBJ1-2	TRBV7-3	CASSLNGFNGYTF	TGTGCCAGCAGCTTAAACGGGTTTAATGGCTACACCTTC
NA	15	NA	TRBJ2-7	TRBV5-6	CASRFRTGSLSEQYF	TGTGCCAGCAGGTTCAGGACGGGGAGCCTTTCCGAGCAGTACTTC
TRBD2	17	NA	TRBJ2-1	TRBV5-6	CASSLGTSGGAYNEQFF	TGTGCCAGCAGCTTGGGGACTAGCGGGGGGGCCTACAATGAGCAGTTCTTC
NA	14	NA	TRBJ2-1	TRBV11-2	CASSLVAAYNEQFF	TGTGCCAGCAGCTTAGTGGCGGCTTACAATGAGCAGTTCTTC
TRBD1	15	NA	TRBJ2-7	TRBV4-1	CASSQDLKTGLEQYF	TGCGCCAGCAGCCAAGACCTAAAGACAGGGCTCGAGCAGTACTTC
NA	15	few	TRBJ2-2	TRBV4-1	CASSQPGTETGELFF	TGCGCCAGCAGCCAGCCCGGGACCGAGACCGGGGAGCTGTTTTTT
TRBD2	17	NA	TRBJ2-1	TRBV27	CASSLFFAGGHYNEQFF	TGTGCCAGCAGTTTATTTTTCGCGGGGGGCCACTACAATGAGCAGTTCTTC
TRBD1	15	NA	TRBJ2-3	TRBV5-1	CASSLDRGKADTQYF	TGCGCCAGCAGCCTGGACAGGGGAAAAGCAGATACGCAGTATTTT
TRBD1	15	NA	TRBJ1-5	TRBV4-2	CASSQDGQAGQPQHF	TGTGCCAGCAGCCAAGATGGACAGGCGGGTCAGCCCCAGCATTTT
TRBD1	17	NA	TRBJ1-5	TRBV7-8	CASSSGQGLLSNQPQHF	TGTGCCAGCAGCTCGGGACAGGGACTCCTTAGCAATCAGCCCCAGCATTTT
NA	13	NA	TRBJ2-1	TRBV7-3	CASSLIGGNEQFF	TGTGCCAGCAGCTTAATTGGGGGCAATGAGCAGTTCTTC
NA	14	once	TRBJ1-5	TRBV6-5	CASSYSGGNQPQHF	TGTGCCAGCAGTTACTCGGGGGGGAATCAGCCCCAGCATTTT
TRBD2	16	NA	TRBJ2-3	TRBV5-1	CASSPLTSGGRDTQYF	TGCGCCAGCAGCCCACTGACTAGCGGGGGGCGAGATACGCAGTATTTT
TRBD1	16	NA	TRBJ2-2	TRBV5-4	CASSAPGQGRTGELFF	TGTGCCAGCAGCGCGCCGGGACAGGGGAGGACCGGGGAGCTGTTTTTT
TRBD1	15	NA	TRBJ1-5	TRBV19	CASSPQTGTFQPQHF	TGTGCCAGTAGTCCTCAGACAGGGACCTTCCAGCCCCAGCATTTT
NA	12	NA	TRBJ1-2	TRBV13	CASSLTGSGYTF	TGTGCCAGCAGCTTAACGGGGTCAGGCTACACCTTC
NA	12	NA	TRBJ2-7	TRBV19	CASSIEPYEQYF	TGTGCCAGTAGTATCGAACCCTACGAGCAGTACTTC
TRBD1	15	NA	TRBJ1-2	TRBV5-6	CASSLGTGVTYGYTF	TGTGCCAGCAGCTTGGGGACAGGAGTGACCTATGGCTACACCTTC
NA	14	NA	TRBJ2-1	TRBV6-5	CASTYNRDYNEQFF	TGTGCCAGCACCTATAATCGGGACTACAATGAGCAGTTCTTC
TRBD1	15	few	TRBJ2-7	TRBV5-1	CASSLWSDRAYEQYF	TGCGCCAGCAGCTTGTGGTCGGACAGGGCCTACGAGCAGTACTTC
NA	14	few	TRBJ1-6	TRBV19	CASSFDGDNSPLHF	TGTGCCAGTAGTTTCGACGGGGATAATTCACCCCTCCACTTT